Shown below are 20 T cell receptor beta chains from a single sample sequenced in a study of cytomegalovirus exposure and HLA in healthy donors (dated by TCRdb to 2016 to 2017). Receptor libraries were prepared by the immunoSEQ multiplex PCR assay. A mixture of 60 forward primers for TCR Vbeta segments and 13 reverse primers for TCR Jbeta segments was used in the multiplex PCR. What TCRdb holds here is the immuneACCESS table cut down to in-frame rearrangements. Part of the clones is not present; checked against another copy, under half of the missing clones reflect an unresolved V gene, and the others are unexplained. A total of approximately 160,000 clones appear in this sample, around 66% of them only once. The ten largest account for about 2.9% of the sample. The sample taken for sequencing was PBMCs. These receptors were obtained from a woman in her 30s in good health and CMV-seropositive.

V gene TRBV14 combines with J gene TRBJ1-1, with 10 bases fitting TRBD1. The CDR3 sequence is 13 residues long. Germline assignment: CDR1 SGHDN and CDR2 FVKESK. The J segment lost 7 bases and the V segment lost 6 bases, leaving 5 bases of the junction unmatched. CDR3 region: CASRGTGDNEAFF. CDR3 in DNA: TGTGCCAGCAGAGGGACAGGGGATAATGAAGCTTTCTTT.

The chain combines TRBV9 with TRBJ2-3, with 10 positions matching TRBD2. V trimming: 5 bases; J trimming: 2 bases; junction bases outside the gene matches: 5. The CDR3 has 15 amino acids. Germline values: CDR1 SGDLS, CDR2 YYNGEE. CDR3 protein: CASSDSGGPTDTQYF. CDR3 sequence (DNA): TGTGCCAGCAGTGATAGCGGGGGGCCCACAGATACGCAGTATTTT.

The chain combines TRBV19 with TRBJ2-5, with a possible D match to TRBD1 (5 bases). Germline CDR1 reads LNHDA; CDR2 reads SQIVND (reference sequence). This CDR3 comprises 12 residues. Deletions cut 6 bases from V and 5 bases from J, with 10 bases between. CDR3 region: CASRGPGETQYF. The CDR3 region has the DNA TGTGCCAGTAGGGGCCCAGGGGAGACCCAGTACTTC. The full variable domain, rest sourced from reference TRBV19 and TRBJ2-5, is DGGITQSPKYLFRKEGQNVTLSCEQNLNHDAMYWYRQDPGQGLRLIYYSQIVNDFQKGDIAEGYSVSREKKESFPLTVTSAQKNPTAFYLCASRGPGETQYFGPGTRLLVL.

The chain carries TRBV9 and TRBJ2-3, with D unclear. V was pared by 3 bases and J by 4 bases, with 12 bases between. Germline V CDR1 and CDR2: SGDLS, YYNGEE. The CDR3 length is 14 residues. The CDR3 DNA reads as TGTGCCAGCAGCGCGACCCTAGTTCCAGATACGCAGTATTTT. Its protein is CASSATLVPDTQYF.

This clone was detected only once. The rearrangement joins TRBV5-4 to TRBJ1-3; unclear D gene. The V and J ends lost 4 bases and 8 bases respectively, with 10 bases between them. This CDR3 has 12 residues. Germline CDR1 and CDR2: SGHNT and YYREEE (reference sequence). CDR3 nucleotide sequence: TGTGCCAGCAGCCGCCCCGGAGACACCATATATTTT. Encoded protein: CASSRPGDTIYF.

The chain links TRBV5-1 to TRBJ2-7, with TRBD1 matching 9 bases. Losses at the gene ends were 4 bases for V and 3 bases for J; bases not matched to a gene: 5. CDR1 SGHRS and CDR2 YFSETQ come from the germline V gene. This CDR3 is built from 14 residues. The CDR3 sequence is CASSQGTGNYEQYF. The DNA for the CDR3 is TGCGCCAGCAGCCAAGGGACAGGGAACTACGAGCAGTACTTC.

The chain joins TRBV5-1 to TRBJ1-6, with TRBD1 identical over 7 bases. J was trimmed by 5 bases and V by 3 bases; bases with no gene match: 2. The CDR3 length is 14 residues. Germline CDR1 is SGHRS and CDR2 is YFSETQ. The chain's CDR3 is CASSWGQNNSPLHF. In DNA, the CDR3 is TGCGCCAGCAGCTGGGGACAGAATAATTCACCCCTCCACTTT.

The CDR3 nucleotides read TGTGCCAGCAGCCCGGTCGGGGTGGACACCATATATTTT. It translates to CASSPVGVDTIYF. V gene TRBV11-3 combines with J gene TRBJ1-3; D is uncertain. V lost 5 bases to trimming and J lost 8 bases, with 13 bases between them. The V gene's germline CDR1 is SGHNT and CDR2 YENEEA. CDR3 length: 13 residues.

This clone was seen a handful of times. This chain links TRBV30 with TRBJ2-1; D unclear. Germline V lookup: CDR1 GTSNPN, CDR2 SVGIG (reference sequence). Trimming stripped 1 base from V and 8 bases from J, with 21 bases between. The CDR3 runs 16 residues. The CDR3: CAWSGSPGPTSDEQFF. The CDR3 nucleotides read TGTGCCTGGAGTGGGTCCCCAGGCCCAACCTCGGATGAGCAGTTCTTC.

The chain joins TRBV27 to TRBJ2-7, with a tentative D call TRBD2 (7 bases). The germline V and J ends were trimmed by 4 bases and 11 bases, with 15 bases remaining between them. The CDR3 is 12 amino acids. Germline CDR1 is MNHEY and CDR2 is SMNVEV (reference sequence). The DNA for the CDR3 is TGTGCCAGCAGTTCCGGGGGGCCCCAGGAGTACTTC. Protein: CASSSGGPQEYF.

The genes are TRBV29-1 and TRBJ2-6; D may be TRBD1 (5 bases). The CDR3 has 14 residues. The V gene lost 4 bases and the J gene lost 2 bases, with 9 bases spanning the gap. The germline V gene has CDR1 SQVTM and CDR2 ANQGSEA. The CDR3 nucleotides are TGCAGCGTTGGCCAGGGAACTGGGGCCAACGTCCTGACTTTC. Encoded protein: CSVGQGTGANVLTF.

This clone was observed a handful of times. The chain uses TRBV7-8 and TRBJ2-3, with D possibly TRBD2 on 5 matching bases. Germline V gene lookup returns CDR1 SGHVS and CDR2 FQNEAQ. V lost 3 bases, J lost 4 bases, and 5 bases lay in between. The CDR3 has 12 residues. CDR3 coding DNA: TGTGCCAGCAGCTTCGGGGCAGATACGCAGTATTTT. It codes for CASSFGADTQYF.

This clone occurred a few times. In nucleotides, the CDR3 is TGCGCCAGCAGCTTGGTCCGGGGGGAGAACACTGAAGCTTTCTTT. Translation: CASSLVRGENTEAFF. The V call is TRBV5-1, the J call TRBJ1-1; D might be TRBD1 (5 bases). The CDR3 sequence is 15 residues long. V dropped 0 bases and J dropped 1 base, with 10 bases sitting between them. Germline values: CDR1 SGHRS, CDR2 YFSETQ. The full variable domain, with the rest looked up from reference TRBV5-1 and TRBJ1-1, is KAGVTQTPRYLIKTRGQQVTLSCSPISGHRSVSWYQQTPGQGLQFLFEYFSETQRNKGNFPGRFSGRQFSNSRSEMNVSTLELGDSALYLCASSLVRGENTEAFFGQGTRLTVV.

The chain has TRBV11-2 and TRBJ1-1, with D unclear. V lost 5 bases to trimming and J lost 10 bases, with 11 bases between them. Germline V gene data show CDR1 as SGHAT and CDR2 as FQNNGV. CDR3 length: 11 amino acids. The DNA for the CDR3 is TGTGCCAGCAGCCCCAAGACAAGAGCTTTCTTT. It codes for CASSPKTRAFF. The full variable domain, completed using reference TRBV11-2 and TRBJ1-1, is EAGVAQSPRYKIIEKRQSVAFWCNPISGHATLYWYQQILGQGPKLLIQFQNNGVVDDSQLPKDRFSAERLKGVDSTLKIQPAKLEDSAVYLCASSPKTRAFFGQGTRLTVV.

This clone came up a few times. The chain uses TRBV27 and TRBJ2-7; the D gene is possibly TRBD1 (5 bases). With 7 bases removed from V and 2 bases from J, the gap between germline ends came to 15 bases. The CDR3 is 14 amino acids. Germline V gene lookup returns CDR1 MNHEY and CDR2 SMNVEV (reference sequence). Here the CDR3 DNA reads TGTGCCAGCAAGTTTAGTGCAGGGACCTACGAGCAGTACTTC. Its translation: CASKFSAGTYEQYF.

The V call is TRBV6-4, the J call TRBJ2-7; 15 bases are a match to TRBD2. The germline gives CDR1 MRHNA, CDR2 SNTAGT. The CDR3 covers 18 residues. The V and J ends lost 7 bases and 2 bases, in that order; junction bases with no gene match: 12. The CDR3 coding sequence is TGTGCCAGCATAGACGGGACTAGCGGGAGGAAGGGAGCCTACGAGCAGTACTTC. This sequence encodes CASIDGTSGRKGAYEQYF.

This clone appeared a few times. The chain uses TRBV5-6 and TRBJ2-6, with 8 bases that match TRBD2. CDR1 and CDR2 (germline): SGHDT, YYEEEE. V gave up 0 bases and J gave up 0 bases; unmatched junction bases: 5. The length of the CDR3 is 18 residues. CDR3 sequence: CASSLVGGGFSGANVLTF. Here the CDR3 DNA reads TGTGCCAGCAGCTTGGTCGGCGGGGGGTTCTCTGGGGCCAACGTCCTGACTTTC.

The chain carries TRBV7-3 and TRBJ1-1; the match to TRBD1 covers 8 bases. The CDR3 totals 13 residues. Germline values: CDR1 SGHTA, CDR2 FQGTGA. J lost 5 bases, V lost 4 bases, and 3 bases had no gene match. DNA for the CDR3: TGTGCCAGCAGCTCGGACAGGGCGACTGAAGCTTTCTTT. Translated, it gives CASSSDRATEAFF.

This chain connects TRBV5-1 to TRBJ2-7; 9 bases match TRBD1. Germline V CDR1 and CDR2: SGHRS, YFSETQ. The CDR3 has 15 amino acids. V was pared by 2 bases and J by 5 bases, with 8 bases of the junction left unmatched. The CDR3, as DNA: TGCGCCAGCAGCTTATTAGGACAGGGGTGGAACGAGCAGTACTTC. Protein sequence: CASSLLGQGWNEQYF.

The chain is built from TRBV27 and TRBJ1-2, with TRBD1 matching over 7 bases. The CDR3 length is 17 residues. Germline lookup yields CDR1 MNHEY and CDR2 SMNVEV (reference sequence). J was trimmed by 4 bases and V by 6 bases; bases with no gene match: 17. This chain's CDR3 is CASRTLWDSAISYGYTF. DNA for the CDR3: TGTGCCAGCAGGACGTTATGGGACAGCGCGATCTCCTATGGCTACACCTTC.